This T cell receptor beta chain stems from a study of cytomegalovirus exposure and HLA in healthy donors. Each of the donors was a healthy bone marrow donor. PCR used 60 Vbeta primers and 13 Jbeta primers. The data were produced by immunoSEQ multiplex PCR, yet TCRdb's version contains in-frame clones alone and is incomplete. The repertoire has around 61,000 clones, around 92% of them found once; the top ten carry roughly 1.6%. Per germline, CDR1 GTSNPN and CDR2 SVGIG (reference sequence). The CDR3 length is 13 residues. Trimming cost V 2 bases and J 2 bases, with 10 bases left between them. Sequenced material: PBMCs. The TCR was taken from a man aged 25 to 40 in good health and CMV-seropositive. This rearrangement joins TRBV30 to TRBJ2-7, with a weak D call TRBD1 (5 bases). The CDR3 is CAWSSDRTYEQYF. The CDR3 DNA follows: TGTGCCTGGAGTTCCGACAGAACCTACGAGCAGTACTTC.